This TCR beta chain derives from a study of PD-1 blockade in classical Hodgkin lymphoma (TCRdb year 2020). In terms of the full investigation: Nivolumab dosing was 3 mg/kg intravenously every 2 weeks, continuing until either disease progression or unacceptable toxicity. The study used TCR beta sequencing and CyTOF to define a peripheral blood immune signature of response to PD-1 blockade in classical Hodgkin lymphoma.

To note about this clone: No cognate antigen has been identified for it. No base qualities exist here, and no much larger clone lies one base off it.

This sample's time point label indicates: cycle 4 day 1 (C4D1), after more than 5 weeks of nivolumab. All trial patients had relapsed after autologous stem cell transplantation, with cohorts A, B and C differing in prior brentuximab vedotin exposure. CD4+ T cells were purified from thawed PBMCs by magnetic negative selection with a Miltenyi CD4+ T cell isolation kit. The trial cohort included 50 to 60 patients with relapsed/refractory classical Hodgkin lymphoma, and each patient had a best overall response of complete response, partial response or progressive disease. Trial patients were treated with single-agent nivolumab in the multi-cohort phase II CheckMate 205 trial. An independent review committee assessed best overall response by applying the 2007 International Working Group response criteria. PBMCs from the trial were collected at three points: immediately before nivolumab initiation (C1D1), and during therapy at cycle 2 day 1 and cycle 4 day 1. Peripheral blood was collected in 8 mL Vacutainer Cell Preparation Tubes, from which PBMCs were isolated by centrifugation and then cryopreserved. Purified CD4+ and CD8+ fractions were prepared only for cases with an additional available PBMC sample. Magnetically labelled cells were removed on LS columns in a quadroMACS separator, and the flow-through was collected as the purified fraction.

The paper's findings and limits, for the study overall: Lower diversity was observed in patients in whom nivolumab was started less than 1 year after ASCT, and these patients were excluded from later analyses so that confounding by immune reconstitution would be avoided. Newly diagnosed patients were reported to have lower baseline TCR diversity than healthy donors, and relapsed/refractory patients were reported to have lower baseline TCR diversity still. Only a single clinical trial cohort was studied, and what caused the repertoire differences, possibly disease activity or prior therapy, remained undefined. Baseline diversity similar to that of newly diagnosed patients was observed in trial patients achieving complete response, whereas significantly lower diversity was observed in partial responders and progressors. CD4+ but not CD8+ TCR diversity rose significantly by C4D1 (p=0.0027 vs p=0.16), most apparent in complete responders (p=0.02).

The Qiagen DNeasy kit was used to extract genomic DNA both from unsorted PBMCs and from the negatively selected CD4+ and CD8+ fractions. TCR beta CDR3 regions were subjected to amplification by immunoSEQ multiplex PCR with primers that anneal to V and J segments. A synthetic immune receptor repertoire was used to minimize amplification bias, and any remaining bias was removed computationally after sequencing. The published analysis was carried out like this. Custom Python scripts were used to quantify repertoire diversity as the Shannon entropy index. Unsorted, CD4+ and CD8+ repertoires were analyzed separately, except for combined analyses in which CD4+ and CD8+ sequences were merged in silico. A clone was considered expanded if an increase in frequency of at least 2-fold after treatment relative to C1D1 was found, and a pseudocount of 0.5 was applied to clones undetected at baseline. Singleton clones were defined as clones with 0 or 1 copy at C1D1, and non-singleton clones were defined as clones with 2 or more copies. Clones expanded in unsorted samples were annotated as CD4+, CD8+ or unknown by matching protein sequences in sorted samples from the same patient. Wilcoxon tests on paired samples were used to test changes in diversity from C1D1 to C4D1. Drawn from immuneACCESS, this table holds only the in-frame rearrangements with V and J called that TCRdb kept. Clones are partly lost; checked studies trace under half to an unresolved V gene and leave the rest unexplained. The D gene and trimming were derived from the DNA, and the V and J assignments and clone size from that table. The sample table contains around 25,000 clones; only one count was recorded for more than 70% of them. Together, the top ten hold more than 2% of the sample.

CDR1 SGHRS and CDR2 YFSETQ are derived from the germline V gene. Trimming costs V 0 bases and J 6 bases, and their ends lie 6 bases apart. The CDR3 runs 12 amino acids, cysteine and phenylalanine included. Only the CDR3 DNA is retained, 36 bases long and in frame from the first base. The rearranged segments are TRBV5-1 and TRBJ1-2; no D segment can be confidently identified. The TCR sequence derives from a human donor with classical Hodgkin lymphoma. The sequencing used CD4+ T cells from blood, collected before the fourth cycle of nivolumab. The CDR3 region: CASSLAQDGYTF. The DNA sequence is TGCGCCAGCAGCTTGGCCCAGGATGGCTACACCTTC.